Included here is one TCR beta chain sequence, with context. Here immunoSEQ multiplex PCR was the method, and the copy in TCRdb shows in-frame clones only, minus some. The repertoire has 75,000 to 100,000 clones, 84% of them found once; the top ten carry 2.5% to 3.5%. This sample is part of a study of neoadjuvant anti-PD-1 for oral cavity cancer. Trimming pared 7 bases from V and 0 bases from J, leaving 11 bases between. The CDR3 loop spans 14 amino acids. Germline V gene data show CDR1 as MNHNS and CDR2 as SASEGT. The TCR was taken from a person aged 35 to 85 with oral cavity squamous cell carcinoma. The rearrangement joins TRBV6-1 to TRBJ2-3, with D possibly TRBD2 on 5 matching bases. This specimen was PBMCs, taken before nivolumab (anti-PD-1) treatment. The CDR3, as DNA: TGTGCCAGCAATCGGGGTTCTAGCACAGATACGCAGTATTTT. It translates to CASNRGSSTDTQYF.